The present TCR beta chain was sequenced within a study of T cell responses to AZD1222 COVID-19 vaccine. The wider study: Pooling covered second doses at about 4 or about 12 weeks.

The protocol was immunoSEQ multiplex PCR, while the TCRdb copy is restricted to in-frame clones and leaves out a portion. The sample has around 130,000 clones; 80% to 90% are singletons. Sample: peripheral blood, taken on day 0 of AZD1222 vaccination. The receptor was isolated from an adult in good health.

The CDR3 protein is CATSESGNQNEQFF. As DNA, the CDR3 is TGTGCCACCAGTGAATCCGGGAATCAAAATGAGCAGTTCTTC. The chain links TRBV24-1 to TRBJ2-1; possibly TRBD2 for D (5 bases). In germline, CDR1 is KGHDR, CDR2 SFDVKD. Trimming removed 4 bases from V and 7 bases from J, with 13 bases in between. The CDR3 consists of 14 residues.